Each of the 27 T cell receptor beta chains below was sequenced from the same sample in a study of human T cells and chemical hapten exposure. The time point here: patch test 3, about 24 weeks after DPC sensitization. Regarding treatment: therapeutic diphenylcyclopropenone sensitization with weekly scalp DPC. TCRdb recomputed calls from the RACE reads with MiXCR, one row per CDR3 protein. The sample has about 64,000 distinct CDR3 sequences; approximately 11% are singletons. Sequenced here: whole blood, sampled in connection with sensitization to the hapten diphenylcyclopropenone (DPC). These receptors originate from a woman aged 25 to 39 with alopecia areata. Some clones in this sample may be carry-over from other donors' samples.

The gene calls are TRBV27 and TRBJ1-1; D is possibly TRBD1 (5 bases). Germline V gene data show CDR1 as MNHEY and CDR2 as SMNVEV (reference sequence). This CDR3 has 14 amino acids. V was clipped by 3 bases and J by 5 bases, with 13 bases between them. The CDR3, as DNA: TGTGCCAGCAGTTTGGGACTCTCAGGGACTGAAGCTTTCTTT. This codes for CASSLGLSGTEAFF.

This clonotype occurred many times. CDR3 nucleotide sequence: TGTGCCAGCAGTGGGTGGACAGGGGGGGTTCAGCCCCAGCATTTT. As protein: CASSGWTGGVQPQHF. The chain has TRBV6-6 and TRBJ1-5; 10 bases match TRBD1. The V gene end was trimmed by 5 bases and the J gene end by 6 bases; junction bases not matched to a gene: 7. The germline CDR1 and CDR2 sequences are MNHNY and SVGAGI (reference sequence). The CDR3 is 15 amino acids.

J is TRBJ1-2 and V is TRBV4-3; D may be TRBD1 (6 bases). The CDR3 length is 15 residues. The ends were cut back, 3 bases at V and 1 base at J, with 12 bases in the middle. CDR1 is LGHNA and CDR2 is YSLEER in the germline V gene. The CDR3 bases are TGCGCCAGCAGCCAGGGGACAAACGATAACTATGGCTACACCTTC. Amino acids: CASSQGTNDNYGYTF.

The chain has TRBV4-3 and TRBJ2-7, with a weak D call TRBD1 (5 bases). CDR1 is LGHNA, CDR2 YSLEER, per germline. The CDR3 has 11 residues. Trimming took off 4 bases at V and 5 bases at J, with 6 bases between the two ends. CDR3 protein: CASSLTDEQYF. Here the CDR3 DNA reads TGCGCCAGCAGCCTGACAGACGAGCAGTACTTC.

This clonotype was seen repeatedly, ten times or more. The rearrangement links TRBV18 to TRBJ1-1, with D perhaps matching TRBD1 (5 bases). V lost 4 bases and J 6 bases, leaving 9 bases between the germline ends. The CDR3 length is 12 residues. Germline CDR1 is KGHSH and CDR2 is LQKENI. DNA of the CDR3: TGTGCCAGCTCACTACCGGGGGCTGAAGCTTTCTTT. It is translated as CASSLPGAEAFF.

V usage is TRBV28 and J usage is TRBJ1-5; possibly TRBD1 for D (6 bases). The CDR3 totals 14 residues. Germline CDR1 reads MDHEN; CDR2 reads SYDVKM. The ends were cut back, 6 bases at V and 3 bases at J, with 12 bases in the middle. The CDR3 bases are TGTGCCAGCAGAGGGGGTGGCCTCAATCAGCCCCAGCATTTT. Its protein is CASRGGGLNQPQHF.

The table lists this clonotype with many counts. CDR3 DNA: TGTGCCAGCAGCGTAGTTGCGGGAGGTGCGGATACGCAGTATTTT. This sequence encodes CASSVVAGGADTQYF. The chain links TRBV9 to TRBJ2-3, with TRBD2 identical over 8 bases. V gave up 0 bases and J gave up 6 bases; unmatched junction bases: 6. Germline V gene lookup returns CDR1 SGDLS and CDR2 YYNGEE. The CDR3 length is 15 residues. Full variable domain (remainder filled in from reference TRBV9 and TRBJ2-3): DSGVTQTPKHLITATGQRVTLRCSPRSGDLSVYWYQQSLDQGLQFLIQYYNGEERAKGNILERFSAQQFPDLHSELNLSSLELGDSALYFCASSVVAGGADTQYFGPGTRLTVL.

The chain couples TRBV11-2 to TRBJ2-1, with a weak D call TRBD2 (6 bases). Germline V gene sequence: CDR1 SGHAT, CDR2 FQNNGV. The CDR3 is made up of 15 amino acids. Trimming left V 6 bases short and J 0 bases short, with 12 bases between. The CDR3 protein is CASSRDSSSYNEQFF. The DNA of the CDR3 is TGTGCCAGCAGTCGGGACTCCAGCTCCTACAATGAGCAGTTCTTC.

This rearrangement joins TRBV24-1 to TRBJ2-5, with D maybe TRBD2 (6 bases). This CDR3 contains 14 residues. V was shortened by 1 base and J by 5 bases, with 10 bases between the two germline ends. Germline CDR1 is KGHDR and CDR2 is SFDVKD. DNA of the CDR3: TGTGCCACCAGTGATTTTCGGGGAGGCGAGACCCAGTACTTC. It is translated as CATSDFRGGETQYF.

In its sample, this clonotype was seen many times. This rearrangement joins TRBV5-6 to TRBJ1-1; D ambiguous. Germline V CDR1 and CDR2: SGHDT, YYEEEE. V lost 0 bases and J 0 bases, leaving 6 bases between the germline ends. The CDR3 is 14 residues long. Here the CDR3 DNA reads TGTGCCAGCAGCTTGGGGGCGATGAACACTGAAGCTTTCTTT. Translated: CASSLGAMNTEAFF. The whole variable domain, remainder taken from reference TRBV5-6 and TRBJ1-1, is DAGVTQSPTHLIKTRGQQVTLRCSPKSGHDTVSWYQQALGQGPQFIFQYYEEEERQRGNFPDRFSGHQFPNYSSELNVNALLLGDSALYLCASSLGAMNTEAFFGQGTRLTVV.

The V gene is TRBV20-1, the J gene TRBJ2-7; 10 nucleotides line up with TRBD2. The germline CDR1 and CDR2 sequences are DFQATT and SNEGSKA (reference sequence). The CDR3 has 14 residues. V dropped 4 bases and J dropped 4; count of bases not matched to a gene: 7. CDR3 region: CSAKIAGGPYEQYF. The DNA of the CDR3 is TGCAGTGCTAAAATAGCGGGAGGACCGTACGAGCAGTACTTC.

The chain couples TRBV12-3 or TRBV12-4 to TRBJ2-2; the D call may be TRBD1 or TRBD2 (5 bases each). V gave up 2 bases and J gave up 0 bases, with 10 bases separating them. The CDR3 spans 16 residues. The CDR3 nucleotides read TGTGCCAGCAGTTTACCTGGGGGAACGAACACCGGGGAGCTGTTTTTT. This gives the protein CASSLPGGTNTGELFF.

This rearrangement joins TRBV5-6 to TRBJ1-2; tentative D call: TRBD1 (6 bases). Germline CDR1 SGHDT, CDR2 YYEEEE. V was shortened by 2 bases and J by 3 bases, with 14 bases between the two germline ends. The CDR3 loop spans 15 amino acids. The CDR3 DNA reads as TGTGCCAGCAGCTTTACCGACTACAGGGACTATGGCTACACCTTC. This codes for CASSFTDYRDYGYTF.

By sample share, this clonotype is medium-sized (0.01 to 0.1%). The chain carries TRBV6-2 or TRBV6-3 and TRBJ1-2, with D possibly TRBD1 on 5 matching bases. The CDR3 is 14 residues long. The ends were cut back, 1 base at V and 3 bases at J, with 9 bases in the middle. Germline V gene sequence: CDR1 MNHEY, CDR2 SVGEGT. Here the CDR3 reads CASSYYRRYYGYTF. Written as DNA, the CDR3 is TGTGCCAGCAGTTACTACAGGCGATACTATGGCTACACCTTC.

This chain joins TRBV18 and TRBJ2-5, with D unclear. V was cut by 3 bases and J by 7 bases, with 9 bases left in between. The CDR3 loop spans 12 amino acids. CDR1 is KGHSH and CDR2 is LQKENI in the germline V gene. Here the CDR3 reads CASSPDRGTQYF. DNA for the CDR3: TGTGCCAGCTCACCGGACCGTGGGACCCAGTACTTC.

This chain uses TRBV5-1 with TRBJ1-4; possible D gene TRBD1, 5 bases. V was pared by 1 base and J by 6 bases, with 13 bases between. This CDR3 has 15 residues. Germline V lookup: CDR1 SGHRS, CDR2 YFSETQ. In nucleotides, the CDR3 is TGCGCCAGCAGCTTGTTTCCCGGGGCTGATGAAAAACTGTTTTTT. This sequence encodes CASSLFPGADEKLFF.

V usage is TRBV18 and J usage is TRBJ2-7; D call uncertain. V lost 3 bases and J 2 bases, leaving 11 bases between the germline ends. The length of the CDR3 is 14 residues. Germline-derived CDR1 and CDR2 are KGHSH and LQKENI. The CDR3 spells CASSPRPRAYEQYF. The DNA of the CDR3 is TGTGCCAGCTCACCGAGGCCAAGGGCCTACGAGCAGTACTTC.

This clonotype was picked up many times. The chain couples TRBV15 to TRBJ2-1; possible D gene TRBD1, 5 bases. This CDR3 is 14 amino acids long. The ends were cut back, 3 bases at V and 2 bases at J, with 8 bases in the middle. The germline V gene has CDR1 LNHNV and CDR2 YYDKDF (reference sequence). In DNA, the CDR3 is TGTGCCACCAGCAGGGGGCCGCCCTACAATGAGCAGTTCTTC. Its translation is CATSRGPPYNEQFF. Combining the CDR3 with reference TRBV15 and TRBJ2-1 gives the whole variable domain DAMVIQNPRYQVTQFGKPVTLSCSQTLNHNVMYWYQQKSSQAPKLLFHYYDKDFNNEADTPDNFQSRRPNTSFCFLDIRSPGLGDTAMYLCATSRGPPYNEQFFGPGTRLTVL.

This clonotype has more than one count but fewer than ten. This chain links TRBV7-2 with TRBJ1-2; D uncertain. Deletions cut 5 bases from V and 4 bases from J, with 11 bases between. This CDR3 is built from 13 residues. The germline V gene has CDR1 SGHTA and CDR2 FQGNSA. The DNA for the CDR3 is TGTGCCAGCAGCCCCCGGAAGTCCTATGGCTACACCTTC. This sequence encodes CASSPRKSYGYTF. Full variable domain (rest looked up from reference TRBV7-2 and TRBJ1-2): GAGVSQSPSNKVTEKGKDVELRCDPISGHTALYWYRQSLGQGLEFLIYFQGNSAPDKSGLPSDRFSAERTGGSVSTLTIQRTQQEDSAVYLCASSPRKSYGYTFGSGTRLTVV.

The V call is TRBV6-5, the J call TRBJ1-1; possible D gene TRBD1, 5 bases. Trimming took off 2 bases at V and 4 bases at J, with 8 bases between the two ends. Germline CDR1 MNHEY, CDR2 SVGAGI. The CDR3 runs 13 residues. CDR3 in DNA: TGTGCCAGCAGTTACGGGGGAGTCACTGAAGCTTTCTTT. Its protein product is CASSYGGVTEAFF.

This clonotype was seen ten or more times. This chain uses TRBV27 with TRBJ2-3; D is perhaps TRBD1 (6 bases). Germline CDR1 and CDR2: MNHEY and SMNVEV (reference sequence). Trimming removed 6 bases at V and 2 bases at J, with 18 bases between. The CDR3 contains 16 residues. CDR3 protein: CASSQRTRGYTDTQYF. In DNA form, the CDR3 reads TGTGCCAGCAGCCAACGGACGAGGGGGTACACAGATACGCAGTATTTT.

This clonotype has ten or more counts. V usage is TRBV6-2 or TRBV6-3 and J usage is TRBJ2-5; the D is unclear. Per the germline V gene, CDR1 is MNHEY and CDR2 is SVGEGT. The CDR3 covers 14 residues. V dropped 0 bases and J dropped 1 base, with 6 bases sitting between them. The CDR3 protein is CASSYSGTQETQYF. The CDR3, as DNA: TGTGCCAGCAGTTACTCGGGAACCCAAGAGACCCAGTACTTC.

About this clonotype: Compared with germline, one end of the junction differs, possibly owing to a read error. This chain joins TRBV29-1 and TRBJ2-2; D is perhaps TRBD1 (6 bases). CDR1 SQVTM and CDR2 ANQGSEA come from the germline V gene. There are 14 residues in the CDR3. The DNA of the CDR3 is TGCAGCGGGGGGCAGGGCACGAACACCGGGGAGCTCTTTTTT. Amino acids: CSGGQGTNTGELFF.

The chain recombines TRBV20-1 with TRBJ2-7, with 7 bases that match TRBD2. This CDR3 region has 15 residues. Germline values: CDR1 DFQATT, CDR2 SNEGSKA (reference sequence). Losses at the gene ends were 0 bases for V and 2 bases for J; bases not matched to a gene: 7. The CDR3: CSARDSGTTPYEQYF. The CDR3 DNA sequence: TGCAGTGCTAGAGATTCCGGGACTACTCCCTACGAGCAGTACTTC.

The gene calls are TRBV7-2 and TRBJ2-1; 10 bases agree with TRBD2. This CDR3 contains 17 residues. Germline V gives CDR1 SGHTA, CDR2 FQGNSA. V trimming: 1 base; J trimming: 0 bases; junction bases outside the gene matches: 3. CDR3 coding DNA: TGTGCCAGCAGCTTAGTAGCGGGGGGAATCTCCTACAATGAGCAGTTCTTC. Its translation: CASSLVAGGISYNEQFF.

This chain uses TRBV11-2 with TRBJ2-3; no clear D gene. The CDR3 is 14 amino acids. Trimming cost V 1 base and J 4 bases, with 9 bases left between them. Looked up from germline, CDR1 is SGHAT and CDR2 is FQNNGV. CDR3 in DNA: TGTGCCAGCAGCTTAGCCAGGATTGCAGATACGCAGTATTTT. This codes for CASSLARIADTQYF. The entire variable domain, with the rest obtained from reference TRBV11-2 and TRBJ2-3, is as follows: EAGVAQSPRYKIIEKRQSVAFWCNPISGHATLYWYQQILGQGPKLLIQFQNNGVVDDSQLPKDRFSAERLKGVDSTLKIQPAKLEDSAVYLCASSLARIADTQYFGPGTRLTVL.

The J gene is TRBJ2-3, the V gene TRBV7-2; D unclear. Per germline, CDR1 SGHTA and CDR2 FQGNSA. This CDR3 region has 15 residues. With 5 bases removed from V and 4 bases from J, the gap between germline ends came to 16 bases. The CDR3 here is CASSVDPHTADTQYF. The CDR3 bases are TGTGCCAGCAGCGTCGACCCTCACACCGCAGATACGCAGTATTTT.